One sample yielded the 27 T cell receptor beta chains listed below, sequenced in a study of blood T cell repertoires in COVID-19. The data were produced by immunoSEQ multiplex PCR, yet TCRdb's version contains in-frame clones alone and is incomplete. This table has around 160,000 clones, about 90% appearing once. Sequencing used peripheral blood. These receptors were collected from a human donor in a cohort sampled during active COVID-19.

This clone was seen a handful of times. The chain carries TRBV6-2 or TRBV6-3 and TRBJ2-1, with 8 nucleotides matching TRBD2. This CDR3 contains 17 residues. Per germline, CDR1 MNHEY and CDR2 SVGEGT. V was clipped by 0 bases and J by 8 bases; unmatched bases: 12. CDR3 protein: CASSYSIIAGFDDEQFF. CDR3 in DNA: TGTGCCAGCAGTTACTCGATAATAGCGGGGTTCGACGATGAGCAGTTCTTC.

The chain employs TRBV9 and TRBJ2-3; D might be TRBD2 (6 bases). Germline lookup yields CDR1 SGDLS and CDR2 YYNGEE. The CDR3 is 16 amino acids. V was cut by 3 bases and J by 1 base, with 15 bases left in between. CDR3 protein: CASSAMEGWGTDTQYF. CDR3 nucleotides: TGTGCCAGCAGCGCAATGGAGGGCTGGGGCACAGATACGCAGTATTTT. Filled out from reference TRBV9 and TRBJ2-3, the complete variable domain reads DSGVTQTPKHLITATGQRVTLRCSPRSGDLSVYWYQQSLDQGLQFLIQYYNGEERAKGNILERFSAQQFPDLHSELNLSSLELGDSALYFCASSAMEGWGTDTQYFGPGTRLTVL.

The rearrangement uses TRBV28 and TRBJ2-7; 7 nucleotides align to TRBD2. CDR3 size: 17 residues. Trimming took 5 bases from V and 3 from J; bases not matched to a gene: 16. Germline assignment: CDR1 MDHEN and CDR2 SYDVKM. The CDR3 DNA reads as TGTGCCAGCAGTCCACGCGTGGTTAGGGACTACAACTACGAGCAGTACTTC. Its translation is CASSPRVVRDYNYEQYF.

The chain is built from TRBV6-2 or TRBV6-3 and TRBJ2-3; TRBD2 aligns across 7 bases. Germline V gives CDR1 MNHEY, CDR2 SVGEGT. CDR3 size: 15 residues. V was clipped by 0 bases and J by 7 bases; unmatched bases: 7. The CDR3, as DNA: TGTGCCAGCAGTTACTCGATGCGGGAGTTATATACGCAGTATTTT. This sequence encodes CASSYSMRELYTQYF.

This chain links TRBV27 with TRBJ2-1; D gene unclear. Germline V gene lookup returns CDR1 MNHEY and CDR2 SMNVEV (reference sequence). V was shortened by 0 bases and J by 4 bases, with 7 bases between the two germline ends. The CDR3 is 14 residues long. The CDR3 loop is CASSLSAVYNEQFF. CDR3 nucleotides: TGTGCCAGCAGTTTATCGGCAGTATACAATGAGCAGTTCTTC.

J is TRBJ1-4 and V is TRBV5-1; TRBD1 agrees at 7 bases. Germline CDR1 is SGHRS and CDR2 is YFSETQ. Trimming removed 4 bases from V and 4 bases from J; junction bases left unmatched: 10. The CDR3 consists of 16 residues. The chain's CDR3 is CASSTGRWDSNEKLFF. CDR3 sequence (DNA): TGCGCCAGCAGCACCGGTCGGTGGGACAGTAATGAAAAACTGTTTTTT.

The rearrangement joins TRBV2 to TRBJ1-1; D unclear. V dropped 2 bases and J dropped 5 bases, with 6 bases sitting between them. This CDR3 is 12 amino acids long. Germline assignment: CDR1 SNHLY and CDR2 FYNNEI. CDR3: CASSESVTEAFF. The CDR3 nucleotides read TGTGCCAGCAGTGAATCGGTAACTGAAGCTTTCTTT.

This chain links TRBV7-2 with TRBJ2-7; D might be TRBD2 (6 bases). Deletions cut 4 bases from V and 4 bases from J, with 14 bases between. Germline CDR1 SGHTA, CDR2 FQGNSA. This CDR3 has 14 residues. The CDR3 DNA is TGTGCCAGCAGCTCGAACCGGGACTCTTACGAGCAGTACTTC. As protein: CASSSNRDSYEQYF. Together with reference TRBV7-2 and TRBJ2-7, the CDR3 gives the full variable domain: GAGVSQSPSNKVTEKGKDVELRCDPISGHTALYWYRQSLGQGLEFLIYFQGNSAPDKSGLPSDRFSAERTGGSVSTLTIQRTQQEDSAVYLCASSSNRDSYEQYFGPGTRLTVT.

This clone has just a few counts. V gene TRBV18 combines with J gene TRBJ1-1, with 9 bases lining up with TRBD1. This CDR3 spans 14 amino acids. V lost 6 bases and J lost 3; bases outside the gene matches: 5. The germline V gene has CDR1 KGHSH and CDR2 LQKENI. CDR3 amino acids: CASSEGQGYTEAFF. The CDR3 coding sequence is TGTGCCAGCTCGGAGGGACAGGGTTACACTGAAGCTTTCTTT.

Written as DNA, the CDR3 is TGTGCCAGCAGCCTACAGGGGCTGGCCTACGAGCAGTACTTC. Translated, it gives CASSLQGLAYEQYF. The V gene is TRBV14, the J gene TRBJ2-7; 7 bases match TRBD1. Per germline, CDR1 SGHDN and CDR2 FVKESK. This CDR3 contains 14 residues. J lost 2 bases, V lost 4 bases, and 5 bases had no gene match.

The chain is built from TRBV28 and TRBJ1-4, with D possibly TRBD1 on 5 matching bases. V lost 4 bases and J lost 7, with 16 bases in between. CDR3 length: 15 amino acids. The germline V gene has CDR1 MDHEN and CDR2 SYDVKM. Written as DNA, the CDR3 is TGTGCCAGCAGTTACCAGGCGGGACGGGGTGAAAAACTGTTTTTT. It codes for CASSYQAGRGEKLFF.

The rearrangement joins TRBV18 to TRBJ2-5, with D perhaps matching TRBD1 (5 bases). Trimming shortened V by 1 base and J by 1 base, and 22 bases separated the two germline ends. Germline CDR1 is KGHSH and CDR2 is LQKENI. There are 19 residues in the CDR3. In nucleotides, the CDR3 is TGTGCCAGCTCACCACTTTCGTTGGCGGCAGGGAACACCCAAGAGACCCAGTACTTC. Translated: CASSPLSLAAGNTQETQYF.

J is TRBJ2-7 and V is TRBV19, with D hard to call. The V and J ends lost 3 bases and 3 bases respectively, with 12 bases between them. In germline, CDR1 is LNHDA, CDR2 SQIVND (reference sequence). CDR3 size: 14 residues. The CDR3 nucleotides are TGTGCCAGTAGTATTGCCACAGACCACTACGAGCAGTACTTC. Translation: CASSIATDHYEQYF.

V is TRBV7-2 and J is TRBJ2-3; 9 nucleotides line up with TRBD2. V lost 5 bases to trimming and J lost 1 base; unmatched junction nucleotides: 10. The CDR3 length is 17 residues. Germline V CDR1 and CDR2: SGHTA, FQGNSA. In nucleotides, the CDR3 is TGTGCCAGCAGCCCTCCGGGACTAGCCGGGGGCACAGATACGCAGTATTTT. This sequence encodes CASSPPGLAGGTDTQYF.

The chain is built from TRBV5-1 and TRBJ2-2; TRBD1 matches at 12 bases. The CDR3 sequence is 16 residues long. Germline CDR1 reads SGHRS; CDR2 reads YFSETQ. The V and J ends lost 2 bases and 2 bases, in that order; junction bases with no gene match: 1. This CDR3 is CASSFGTGGNTGELFF. The CDR3 DNA is TGCGCCAGCAGCTTCGGGACAGGGGGCAACACCGGGGAGCTGTTTTTT.

V is TRBV11-1 and J is TRBJ1-2; D call uncertain. Trimming shortened V by 3 bases and J by 8 bases, and 19 bases separated the two germline ends. The CDR3 length is 15 residues. The V gene's germline CDR1 is SGHAT and CDR2 FQDESV (reference sequence). The CDR3 DNA is TGTGCCAGCAGCTTCGCAAGTCCAACCCTGAGCGGCTACACCTTC. Residues: CASSFASPTLSGYTF.

This rearrangement joins TRBV11-1 to TRBJ2-7; D may be TRBD1 (5 bases). Per the germline V gene, CDR1 is SGHAT and CDR2 is FQDESV (reference sequence). V lost 5 bases and J lost 3, with 17 bases in between. CDR3 size: 15 residues. CDR3 nucleotide sequence: TGTGCCAGCAGCCTCGACCCCTTCGACAGCTACGAGCAGTACTTC. Amino acids: CASSLDPFDSYEQYF.

The gene calls are TRBV19 and TRBJ2-7, with D unresolved. The germline V gene has CDR1 LNHDA and CDR2 SQIVND (reference sequence). The CDR3 runs to 13 residues. With 2 bases removed from V and 1 base from J, the gap between germline ends came to 6 bases. The CDR3: CASSITDSYEQYF. The CDR3, as DNA: TGTGCCAGTAGTATAACAGATTCCTACGAGCAGTACTTC.

This chain connects TRBV12-3 or TRBV12-4 to TRBJ1-1; D is undetermined. The CDR3 consists of 13 residues. V dropped 3 bases and J dropped 4 bases, with 9 bases sitting between them. DNA for the CDR3: TGTGCCAGCAGTTTCGAAGGGAGCACTGAAGCTTTCTTT. Translation: CASSFEGSTEAFF.

The chain couples TRBV4-1 to TRBJ2-7; D remains unclear. Germline-derived CDR1 and CDR2 are MGHRA and YSYEKL. The CDR3 loop spans 12 amino acids. Trimming removed 0 bases from V and 5 bases from J, with 5 bases in between. This CDR3 reads CASSQDLDEQYF. In DNA, the CDR3 is TGCGCCAGCAGCCAAGATCTTGACGAGCAGTACTTC.

This clone has a handful of counts. CDR3 loop: CASSGQLEAFF. The DNA of the CDR3 is TGTGCCAGCAGTGGACAGCTTGAAGCTTTCTTT. The chain is built from TRBV28 and TRBJ1-1; D might be TRBD1 (6 bases). Trimming stripped 5 bases from V and 7 bases from J, with 8 bases between. Germline values: CDR1 MDHEN, CDR2 SYDVKM. The CDR3 is 11 residues long.

V is TRBV24-1 and J is TRBJ2-2; D perhaps matches TRBD1 (5 bases). Trimming removed 1 base at V and 2 bases at J, with 7 bases between. CDR3 length: 15 residues. The germline V gene encodes CDR1 KGHDR and CDR2 SFDVKD. CDR3 sequence: CATSDLRGNTGELFF. The CDR3 coding sequence is TGTGCCACCAGTGATTTAAGGGGCAACACCGGGGAGCTGTTTTTT.

V usage is TRBV5-1 and J usage is TRBJ2-3, with a tentative D call TRBD2 (5 bases). Germline CDR1 is SGHRS and CDR2 is YFSETQ. The CDR3 contains 17 residues. V was clipped by 0 bases and J by 7 bases, with 21 bases between them. This chain's CDR3 is CASSLAGVNTGGYTQYF. The CDR3 DNA is TGCGCCAGCAGCTTGGCCGGGGTGAACACGGGCGGGTATACGCAGTATTTT.

The rearrangement uses TRBV20-1 and TRBJ2-1; D gene uncertain. The CDR3 has 10 residues. The V end was cut by 5 bases, the J end by 4 bases, with 3 bases between. The germline CDR1 and CDR2 sequences are DFQATT and SNEGSKA (reference sequence). This chain's CDR3 is CSAEYNEQFF. The CDR3 nucleotides read TGCAGTGCTGAGTACAATGAGCAGTTCTTC.

The J gene is TRBJ1-1, the V gene TRBV5-1; weak D call: TRBD1 (6 bases). Germline V gene sequence: CDR1 SGHRS, CDR2 YFSETQ. This CDR3 contains 13 residues. The V gene lost 0 bases and the J gene lost 11 bases, with 14 bases spanning the gap. CDR3 sequence reads: CASSLETGYAAFF. CDR3 DNA: TGCGCCAGCAGCTTGGAAACAGGGTATGCGGCTTTCTTT. The full variable domain, completed using reference TRBV5-1 and TRBJ1-1, is KAGVTQTPRYLIKTRGQQVTLSCSPISGHRSVSWYQQTPGQGLQFLFEYFSETQRNKGNFPGRFSGRQFSNSRSEMNVSTLELGDSALYLCASSLETGYAAFFGQGTRLTVV.

This rearrangement joins TRBV5-1 to TRBJ2-7; 8 nucleotides match TRBD1. The CDR3 is 14 amino acids. The V segment lost 4 bases and the J segment 0 bases; nucleotides outside the gene matches: 3. Germline V gives CDR1 SGHRS, CDR2 YFSETQ. CDR3 amino acids: CASSDTGGSYEQYF. As DNA, the CDR3 is TGCGCCAGCAGCGATACAGGGGGCTCCTACGAGCAGTACTTC.

This rearrangement joins TRBV5-1 to TRBJ2-1; TRBD2 is a possible D gene (6 bases). The CDR3 totals 15 residues. The V gene lost 0 bases and the J gene lost 8 bases, with 15 bases spanning the gap. Germline V gives CDR1 SGHRS, CDR2 YFSETQ. DNA of the CDR3: TGCGCCAGCAGCTTGGTCGGGAGTCTAACCGATGAGCAGTTCTTC. Protein sequence: CASSLVGSLTDEQFF.